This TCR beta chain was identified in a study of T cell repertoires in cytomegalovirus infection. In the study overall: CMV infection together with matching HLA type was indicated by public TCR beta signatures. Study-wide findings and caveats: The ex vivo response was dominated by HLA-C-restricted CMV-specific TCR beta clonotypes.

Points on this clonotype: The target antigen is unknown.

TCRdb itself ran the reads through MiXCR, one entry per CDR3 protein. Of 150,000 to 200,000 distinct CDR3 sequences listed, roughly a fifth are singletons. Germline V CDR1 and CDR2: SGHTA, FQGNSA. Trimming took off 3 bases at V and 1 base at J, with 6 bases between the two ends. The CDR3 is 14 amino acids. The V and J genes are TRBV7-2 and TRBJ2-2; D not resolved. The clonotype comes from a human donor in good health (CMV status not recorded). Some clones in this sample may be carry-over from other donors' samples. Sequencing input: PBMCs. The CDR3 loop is CASSLLQNTGELFF. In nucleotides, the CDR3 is TGTGCCAGCAGCTTGCTCCAGAACACCGGGGAGCTGTTTTTT.